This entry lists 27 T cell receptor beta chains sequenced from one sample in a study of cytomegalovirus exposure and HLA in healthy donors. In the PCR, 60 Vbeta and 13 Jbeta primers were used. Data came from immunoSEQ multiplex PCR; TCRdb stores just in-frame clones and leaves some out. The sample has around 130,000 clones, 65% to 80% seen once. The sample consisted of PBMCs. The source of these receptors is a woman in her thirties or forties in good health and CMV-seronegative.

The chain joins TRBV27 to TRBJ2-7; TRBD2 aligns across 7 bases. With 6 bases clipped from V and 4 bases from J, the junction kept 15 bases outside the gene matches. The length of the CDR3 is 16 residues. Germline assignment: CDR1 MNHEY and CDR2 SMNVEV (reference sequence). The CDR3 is CASSTHIAQREYEQYF. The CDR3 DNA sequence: TGTGCCAGCAGCACCCATATCGCCCAGCGGGAATACGAGCAGTACTTC.

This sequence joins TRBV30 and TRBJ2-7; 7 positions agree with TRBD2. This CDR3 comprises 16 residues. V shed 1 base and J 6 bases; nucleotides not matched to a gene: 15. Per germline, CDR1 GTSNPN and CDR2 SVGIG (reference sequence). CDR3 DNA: TGTGCCTGGAGTGGACAATGGCGGGGGATGAGGGGCGAGCAGTACTTC. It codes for CAWSGQWRGMRGEQYF.

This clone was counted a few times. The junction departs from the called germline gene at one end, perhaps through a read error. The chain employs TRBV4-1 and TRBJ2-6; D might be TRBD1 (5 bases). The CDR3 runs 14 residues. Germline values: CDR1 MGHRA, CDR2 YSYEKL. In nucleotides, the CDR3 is TGCGCCAGCAGCCATGGCTCTGGGGCCAACGGCCTGACTTTC. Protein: CASSHGSGANGLTF.

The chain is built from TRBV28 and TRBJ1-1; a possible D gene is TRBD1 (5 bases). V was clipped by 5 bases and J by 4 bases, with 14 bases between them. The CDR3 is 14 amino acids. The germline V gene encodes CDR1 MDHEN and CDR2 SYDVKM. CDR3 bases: TGTGCCAGCAGTCCCGGGGGAAGGGGCACTGAAGCTTTCTTT. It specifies CASSPGGRGTEAFF.

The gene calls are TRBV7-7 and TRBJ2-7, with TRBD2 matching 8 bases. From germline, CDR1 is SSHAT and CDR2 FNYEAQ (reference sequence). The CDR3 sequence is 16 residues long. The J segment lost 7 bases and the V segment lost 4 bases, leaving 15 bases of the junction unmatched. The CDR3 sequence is CASSSGGEGGRGEQYF. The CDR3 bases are TGTGCCAGCAGCTCGGGAGGGGAGGGGGGGCGAGGGGAGCAGTACTTC.

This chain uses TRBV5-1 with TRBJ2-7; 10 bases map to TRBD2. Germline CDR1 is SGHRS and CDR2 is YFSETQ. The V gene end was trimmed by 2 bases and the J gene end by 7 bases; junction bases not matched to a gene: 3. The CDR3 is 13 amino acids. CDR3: CASSLQREGEQYF. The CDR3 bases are TGCGCCAGCAGCTTACAGCGGGAGGGGGAGCAGTACTTC.

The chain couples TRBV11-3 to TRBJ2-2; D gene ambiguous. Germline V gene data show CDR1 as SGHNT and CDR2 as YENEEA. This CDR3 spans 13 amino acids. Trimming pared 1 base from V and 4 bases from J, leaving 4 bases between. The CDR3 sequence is CASSLVFTGELFF. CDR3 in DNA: TGTGCCAGCAGCTTAGTATTCACCGGGGAGCTGTTTTTT.

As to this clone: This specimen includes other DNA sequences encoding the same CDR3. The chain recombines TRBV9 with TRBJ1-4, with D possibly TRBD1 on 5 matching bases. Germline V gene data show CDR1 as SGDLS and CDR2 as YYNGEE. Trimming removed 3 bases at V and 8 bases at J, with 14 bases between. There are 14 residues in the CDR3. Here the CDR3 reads CASSAGGFGEKLFF. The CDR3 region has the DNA TGTGCCAGCAGCGCCGGGGGGTTTGGCGAAAAACTGTTTTTT.

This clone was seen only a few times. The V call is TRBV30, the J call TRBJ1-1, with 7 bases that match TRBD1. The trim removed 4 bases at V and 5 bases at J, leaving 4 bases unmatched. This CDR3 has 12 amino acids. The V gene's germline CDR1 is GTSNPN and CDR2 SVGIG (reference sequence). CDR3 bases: TGTGCCTGGACAGGGGGATGGACTGAAGCTTTCTTT. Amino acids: CAWTGGWTEAFF. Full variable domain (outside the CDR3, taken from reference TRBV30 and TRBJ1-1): SQTIHQWPATLVQPVGSPLSLECTVEGTSNPNLYWYRQAAGRGLQLLFYSVGIGQISSEVPQNLSASRPQDRQFILSSKKLLLSDSGFYLCAWTGGWTEAFFGQGTRLTVV.

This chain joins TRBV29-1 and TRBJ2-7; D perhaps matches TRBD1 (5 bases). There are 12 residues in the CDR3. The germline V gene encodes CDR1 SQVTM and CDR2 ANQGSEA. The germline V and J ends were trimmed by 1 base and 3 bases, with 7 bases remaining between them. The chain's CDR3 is CSVEGRDYEQYF. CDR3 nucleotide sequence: TGCAGCGTTGAAGGCAGGGACTACGAGCAGTACTTC.

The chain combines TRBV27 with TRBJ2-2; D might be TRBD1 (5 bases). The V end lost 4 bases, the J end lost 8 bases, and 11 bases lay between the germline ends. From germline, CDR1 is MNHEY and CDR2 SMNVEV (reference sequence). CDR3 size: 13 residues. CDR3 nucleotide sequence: TGTGCCAGCAGTTGGACAACAGTAGGGGAGCTGTTTTTT. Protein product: CASSWTTVGELFF.

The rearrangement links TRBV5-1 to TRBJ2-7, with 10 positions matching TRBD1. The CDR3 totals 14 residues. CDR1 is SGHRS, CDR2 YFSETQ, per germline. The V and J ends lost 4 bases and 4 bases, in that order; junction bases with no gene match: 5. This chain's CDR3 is CASSPRDRGYEQYF. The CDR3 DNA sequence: TGCGCCAGCAGCCCCCGGGACAGGGGTTACGAGCAGTACTTC.

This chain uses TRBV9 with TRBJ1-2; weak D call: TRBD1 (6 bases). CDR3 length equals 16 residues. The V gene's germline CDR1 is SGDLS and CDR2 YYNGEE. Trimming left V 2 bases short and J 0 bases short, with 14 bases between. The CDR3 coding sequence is TGTGCCAGCAGCGTTGAGACAGGCCCGTCTAACTATGGCTACACCTTC. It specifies CASSVETGPSNYGYTF.

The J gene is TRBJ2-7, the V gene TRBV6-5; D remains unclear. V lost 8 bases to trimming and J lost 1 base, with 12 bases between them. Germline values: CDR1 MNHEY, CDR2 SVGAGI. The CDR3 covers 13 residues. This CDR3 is CASLSLYSYEQYF. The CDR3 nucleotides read TGTGCCAGCCTAAGTTTATATTCCTACGAGCAGTACTTC.

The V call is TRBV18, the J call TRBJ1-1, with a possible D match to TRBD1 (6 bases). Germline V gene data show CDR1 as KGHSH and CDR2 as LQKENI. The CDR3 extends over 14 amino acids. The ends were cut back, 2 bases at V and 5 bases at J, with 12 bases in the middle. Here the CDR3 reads CASSPNRDGTEAFF. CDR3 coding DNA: TGTGCCAGCTCACCAAACAGGGATGGGACTGAAGCTTTCTTT.

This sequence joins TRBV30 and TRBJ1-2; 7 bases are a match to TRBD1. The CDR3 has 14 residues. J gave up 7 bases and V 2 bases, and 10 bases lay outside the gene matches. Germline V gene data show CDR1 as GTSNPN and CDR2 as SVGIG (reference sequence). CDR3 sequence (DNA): TGTGCCTGGAGTCCAGGGACAGCCCTGGGTGGCTACACCTTC. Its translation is CAWSPGTALGGYTF.

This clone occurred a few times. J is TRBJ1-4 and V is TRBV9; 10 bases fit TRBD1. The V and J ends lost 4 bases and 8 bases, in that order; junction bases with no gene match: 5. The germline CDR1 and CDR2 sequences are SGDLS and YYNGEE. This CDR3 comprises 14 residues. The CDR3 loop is CASSFGQGVEKLFF. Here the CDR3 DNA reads TGTGCCAGCAGCTTTGGACAGGGGGTCGAAAAACTGTTTTTT.

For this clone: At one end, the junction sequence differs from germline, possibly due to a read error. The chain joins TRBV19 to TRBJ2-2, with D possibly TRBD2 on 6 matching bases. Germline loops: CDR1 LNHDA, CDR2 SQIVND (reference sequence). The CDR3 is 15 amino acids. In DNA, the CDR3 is TGTGCCAGTAGTTTCAGGACTCAGAACACCGGGGGGCTGTTTTTT. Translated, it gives CASSFRTQNTGGLFF.

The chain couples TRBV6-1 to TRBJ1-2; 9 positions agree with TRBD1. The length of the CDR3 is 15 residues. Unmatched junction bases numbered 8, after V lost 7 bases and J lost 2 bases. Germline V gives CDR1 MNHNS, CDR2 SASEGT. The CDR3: CASTLEQGANYGYTF. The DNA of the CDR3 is TGTGCCAGCACCCTAGAACAGGGGGCAAACTATGGCTACACCTTC.

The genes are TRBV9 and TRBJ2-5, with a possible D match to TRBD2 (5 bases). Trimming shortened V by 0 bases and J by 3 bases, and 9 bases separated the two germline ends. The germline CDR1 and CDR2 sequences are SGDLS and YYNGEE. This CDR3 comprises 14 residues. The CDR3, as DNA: TGTGCCAGCAGCGTAGGGTACGGGGAAGAGACCCAGTACTTC. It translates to CASSVGYGEETQYF. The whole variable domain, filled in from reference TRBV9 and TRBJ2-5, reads DSGVTQTPKHLITATGQRVTLRCSPRSGDLSVYWYQQSLDQGLQFLIQYYNGEERAKGNILERFSAQQFPDLHSELNLSSLELGDSALYFCASSVGYGEETQYFGPGTRLLVL.

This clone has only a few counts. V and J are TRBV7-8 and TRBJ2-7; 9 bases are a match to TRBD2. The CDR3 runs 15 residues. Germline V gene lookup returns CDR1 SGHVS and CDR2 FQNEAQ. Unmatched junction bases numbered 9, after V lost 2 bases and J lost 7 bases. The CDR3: CASSLIGTSRLEQYF. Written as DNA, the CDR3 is TGTGCCAGCAGCTTAATTGGGACTAGCAGACTGGAGCAGTACTTC.

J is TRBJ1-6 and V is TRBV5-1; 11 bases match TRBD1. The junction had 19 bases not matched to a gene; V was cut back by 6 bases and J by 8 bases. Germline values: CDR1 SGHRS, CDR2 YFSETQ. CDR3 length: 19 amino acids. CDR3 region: CASIPTNGQGAQMDSPLHF. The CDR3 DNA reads TGCGCCAGCATCCCCACCAACGGACAGGGGGCGCAGATGGATTCACCCCTCCACTTT.

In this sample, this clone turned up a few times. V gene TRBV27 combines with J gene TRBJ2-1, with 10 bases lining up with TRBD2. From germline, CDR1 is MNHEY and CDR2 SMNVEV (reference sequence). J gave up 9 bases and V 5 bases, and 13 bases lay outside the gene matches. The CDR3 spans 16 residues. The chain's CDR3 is CASSPQASGRGGEQFF. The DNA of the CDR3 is TGTGCCAGCAGTCCACAAGCTAGCGGGAGAGGGGGTGAGCAGTTCTTC.

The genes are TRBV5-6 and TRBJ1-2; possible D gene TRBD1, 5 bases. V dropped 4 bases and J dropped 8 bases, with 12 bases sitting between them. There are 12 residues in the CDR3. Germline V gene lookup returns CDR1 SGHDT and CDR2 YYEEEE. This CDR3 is CASSPGGDGYTF. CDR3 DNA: TGTGCCAGCAGCCCGGGCGGGGACGGCTACACCTTC.

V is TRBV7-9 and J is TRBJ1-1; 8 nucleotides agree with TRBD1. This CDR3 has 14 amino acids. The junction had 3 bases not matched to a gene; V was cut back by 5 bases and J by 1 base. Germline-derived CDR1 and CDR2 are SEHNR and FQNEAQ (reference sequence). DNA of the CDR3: TGTGCCAGCAGCGTCGGACAGGGGAACACTGAAGCTTTCTTT. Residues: CASSVGQGNTEAFF.

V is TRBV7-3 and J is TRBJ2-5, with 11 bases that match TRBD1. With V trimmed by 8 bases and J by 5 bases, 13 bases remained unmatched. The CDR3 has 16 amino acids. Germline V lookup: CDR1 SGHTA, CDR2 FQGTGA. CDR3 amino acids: CASALTGTGGLETQYF. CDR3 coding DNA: TGTGCCAGCGCGCTGACCGGGACAGGGGGTTTGGAGACCCAGTACTTC.

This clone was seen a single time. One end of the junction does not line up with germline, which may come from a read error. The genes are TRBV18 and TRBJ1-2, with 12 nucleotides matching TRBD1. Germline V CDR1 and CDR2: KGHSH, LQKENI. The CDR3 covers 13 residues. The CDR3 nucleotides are TGTGCCAGCTCACCACCGGGGACAGGGGGCGTCATCTTC. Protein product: CASSPPGTGGVIF.